Listed here are 28 T cell receptor beta chains from one sample, sequenced in a study of cytomegalovirus exposure and HLA in healthy donors. Vbeta (60) and Jbeta (13) primers were used in the PCR. This table comes from immunoSEQ multiplex PCR, and its TCRdb copy is limited to in-frame clones, with some not included. This table lists more than 85,000 clones. The sequencing input was PBMCs. The receptors here all came from a girl aged 10 to 17 in good health and CMV-seropositive.

The rearrangement joins TRBV25-1 to TRBJ1-3, with TRBD1 matching over 8 bases. The junction had 4 bases not matched to a gene; V was cut back by 2 bases and J by 4 bases. This CDR3 is 15 amino acids long. Germline-derived CDR1 and CDR2 are MGHDK and SYGVNS. CDR3 amino acids: CASSEGQGGGNTIYF. CDR3 in DNA: TGTGCCAGCAGTGAAGGACAGGGTGGCGGAAACACCATATATTTT. The full variable domain, its missing parts supplied by reference TRBV25-1 and TRBJ1-3, is EADIYQTPRYLVIGTGKKITLECSQTMGHDKMYWYQQDPGMELHLIHYSYGVNSTEKGDLSSESTVSRIRTEHFPLTLESARPSHTSQYLCASSEGQGGGNTIYFGEGSWLTVV.

Here the CDR3 reads CASSADYNSPLHF. CDR3 nucleotides: TGTGCCAGCAGTGCAGATTATAATTCACCCCTCCACTTT. The chain uses TRBV13 and TRBJ1-6; no firm D call. Trimming shortened V by 6 bases and J by 4 bases, and 7 bases separated the two germline ends. CDR1 PRHDT and CDR2 FYEKMQ come from the germline V gene (reference sequence). The CDR3 covers 13 residues.

The gene calls are TRBV9 and TRBJ1-2; 10 bases are a match to TRBD1. Trimming took 2 bases from V and 4 from J; bases not matched to a gene: 5. The CDR3 covers 15 residues. Germline V gene lookup returns CDR1 SGDLS and CDR2 YYNGEE. The CDR3 nucleotides are TGTGCCAGCAGCGTTCTGGGACAGGGGAGCTATGGCTACACCTTC. Translating gives CASSVLGQGSYGYTF.

This chain connects TRBV7-2 to TRBJ2-6; D possibly corresponds to TRBD2 (7 bases). The CDR3 loop spans 17 amino acids. Germline loops: CDR1 SGHTA, CDR2 FQGNSA. Between the trimmed V and J ends, which lost 5 bases and 0 bases, there was a span of 14 bases. The CDR3 sequence is CASSLAGGHSGANVLTF. The CDR3 nucleotides read TGTGCCAGCAGCCTCGCCGGGGGGCACTCTGGGGCCAACGTCCTGACTTTC.

The rearrangement links TRBV7-2 to TRBJ1-2, with 7 bases fitting TRBD1. In germline, CDR1 is SGHTA, CDR2 FQGNSA. The V and J ends lost 1 base and 4 bases, in that order; junction bases with no gene match: 9. The CDR3 consists of 16 residues. The CDR3 bases are TGTGCCAGCAGCTTAGGGGGAGACAGGGTGATCTATGGCTACACCTTC. This gives the protein CASSLGGDRVIYGYTF.

This chain uses TRBV28 with TRBJ1-5, with a tentative D call TRBD1 (6 bases). The germline V gene has CDR1 MDHEN and CDR2 SYDVKM. The CDR3 runs to 13 residues. V was trimmed by 1 base and J by 5 bases, leaving 6 bases between them. The CDR3 DNA reads as TGTGCCAGCAGTTTATCAGGGGATCAGCCCCAGCATTTT. Protein product: CASSLSGDQPQHF.

V is TRBV6-1 and J is TRBJ1-2; the match to TRBD1 covers 7 bases. The CDR3 spans 13 residues. In germline, CDR1 is MNHNS, CDR2 SASEGT. After removal of 6 bases from V and 14 bases from J, the junction contained 15 bases not matched to a gene. The CDR3 DNA sequence: TGTGCCAGCAGGTCCGGGACAGCTGCCTATCAGACCTTC. Translated: CASRSGTAAYQTF.

The V and J genes are TRBV6-5 and TRBJ1-6, with D tentatively TRBD1 (5 bases). This CDR3 region has 15 residues. V was pared by 7 bases and J by 0 bases, with 10 bases between. Germline V gives CDR1 MNHEY, CDR2 SVGAGI. The chain's CDR3 is CASTKDSSYNSPLHF. Written as DNA, the CDR3 is TGTGCCAGCACTAAAGACAGCTCCTATAATTCACCCCTCCACTTT.

V usage is TRBV5-4 and J usage is TRBJ1-1; D gene ambiguous. Germline CDR1 and CDR2: SGHNT and YYREEE (reference sequence). The CDR3 spans 14 residues. Trimming took 0 bases from V and 0 from J, leaving 6 bases between them. The CDR3: CASSLVGMNTEAFF. In nucleotides, the CDR3 is TGTGCCAGCAGCTTGGTCGGGATGAACACTGAAGCTTTCTTT.

With regard to this clone: Sequence at one end of the junction differs from germline and may be a read error. This chain links TRBV11-1 with TRBJ2-5, with TRBD2 matching 7 bases. Germline CDR1 SGHAT, CDR2 FQDESV (reference sequence). CDR3 size: 12 residues. CDR3 nucleotide sequence: TGTGCCAGCACCTCAGTGCGGGAGAACCAGTACTTC. It encodes CASTSVRENQYF.

The V gene is TRBV5-6, the J gene TRBJ1-3; D gene uncertain. CDR1 SGHDT and CDR2 YYEEEE come from the germline V gene. The CDR3 length is 15 residues. Trimming took off 1 base at V and 0 bases at J, with 8 bases between the two ends. CDR3 region: CASSLLSYSGNTIYF. In DNA, the CDR3 is TGTGCCAGCAGCTTGCTCTCCTACTCTGGAAACACCATATATTTT.

The J gene is TRBJ2-5, the V gene TRBV6-5; 8 nucleotides match TRBD1. Matching the DNA end better, TRBJ2-7 makes the J call doubtful. Looked up from germline, CDR1 is MNHEY and CDR2 is SVGAGI. The CDR3 extends over 16 amino acids. CDR3 sequence reads: CASSSPLGTGLYEQYF. The CDR3 region has the DNA TGTGCCAGCAGTTCCCCTCTGGGGACAGGCCTCTACGAGCAGTACTTC.

The gene calls are TRBV15 and TRBJ2-6; D is undetermined. This CDR3 is 15 amino acids long. CDR1 is LNHNV and CDR2 is YYDKDF in the germline V gene (reference sequence). Trimming cost V 4 bases and J 0 bases, with 7 bases left between them. CDR3 loop: CATSTYGSGANVLTF. The CDR3, as DNA: TGTGCCACCAGCACCTACGGCTCTGGGGCCAACGTCCTGACTTTC.

This chain uses TRBV6-5 with TRBJ2-3; TRBD2 is a possible D gene (5 bases). Trimming shortened V by 2 bases and J by 1 base, and 10 bases separated the two germline ends. Germline values: CDR1 MNHEY, CDR2 SVGAGI. CDR3 length equals 15 residues. The CDR3 nucleotides are TGTGCCAGCAGTTACGAACAAGCGGGCACAGATACGCAGTATTTT. Its translation is CASSYEQAGTDTQYF.

The chain uses TRBV19 and TRBJ1-5; D might be TRBD1 (5 bases). Trimming left V 5 bases short and J 5 bases short, with 13 bases between. Looked up from germline, CDR1 is LNHDA and CDR2 is SQIVND (reference sequence). The CDR3 has 14 residues. The CDR3 DNA reads as TGTGCCAGTAGTCCCCTGACAGTCTATCAGCCCCAGCATTTT. It yields the protein CASSPLTVYQPQHF.

This rearrangement joins TRBV4-1 to TRBJ2-3; maybe TRBD1 (5 bases). This CDR3 has 16 residues. V shed 0 bases and J shed 2 bases, with 12 bases lying between them. Germline CDR1 and CDR2: MGHRA and YSYEKL. Written as DNA, the CDR3 is TGCGCCAGCAGCCAAGATTACCACAGGAACACAGATACGCAGTATTTT. Protein: CASSQDYHRNTDTQYF.

The CDR3 DNA follows: TGTGCCAGCAGCCTGACAGGGCCCTACGAGCAGTACTTC. Translating gives CASSLTGPYEQYF. The chain links TRBV27 to TRBJ2-7; 7 bases fit TRBD1. CDR1 MNHEY and CDR2 SMNVEV come from the germline V gene (reference sequence). V trimming: 6 bases; J trimming: 2 bases; junction bases outside the gene matches: 4. This CDR3 is built from 13 residues.

The rearrangement links TRBV27 to TRBJ1-5; 8 bases agree with TRBD1. The trim removed 3 bases at V and 3 bases at J, leaving 7 bases unmatched. Germline CDR1 and CDR2: MNHEY and SMNVEV (reference sequence). The CDR3 loop spans 16 amino acids. Here the CDR3 reads CASSFEGQADNQPQHF. The CDR3 DNA is TGTGCCAGCAGTTTCGAGGGACAGGCAGACAATCAGCCCCAGCATTTT.

This chain joins TRBV5-3 and TRBJ2-5; 8 bases agree with TRBD2. TRBV5-3 falls under the ORF class, with uncertain function. J was trimmed by 2 bases and V by 0 bases; bases with no gene match: 3. This CDR3 is built from 15 residues. The CDR3 nucleotides are TGTGCCAGAAGCTTGGCCACGGGGGGGCAAGAGACCCAGTACTTC. Amino acids: CARSLATGGQETQYF.

The chain's CDR3 is CASSIETGIPAYGYTF. The CDR3 DNA is TGTGCCAGTAGTATAGAAACCGGGATCCCCGCCTATGGCTACACCTTC. This chain joins TRBV19 and TRBJ1-2; D remains unclear. Germline loops: CDR1 LNHDA, CDR2 SQIVND (reference sequence). The CDR3 is made up of 16 amino acids. Trimming stripped 0 bases from V and 4 bases from J, with 15 bases between.

CDR3 nucleotide sequence: TGCGCCAGCAGCTTGGTGTTAGCGGGGGTCGGTACGCAGTATTTT. Protein: CASSLVLAGVGTQYF. The V gene is TRBV5-1, the J gene TRBJ2-3, with TRBD2 matching 9 bases. With 0 bases clipped from V and 8 bases from J, the junction kept 7 bases outside the gene matches. Per germline, CDR1 SGHRS and CDR2 YFSETQ. The CDR3 loop spans 15 amino acids. The full variable domain, its missing parts supplied by reference TRBV5-1 and TRBJ2-3, is KAGVTQTPRYLIKTRGQQVTLSCSPISGHRSVSWYQQTPGQGLQFLFEYFSETQRNKGNFPGRFSGRQFSNSRSEMNVSTLELGDSALYLCASSLVLAGVGTQYFGPGTRLTVL.

J is TRBJ1-5 and V is TRBV28; TRBD1 is a possible D gene (6 bases). The ends were cut back, 5 bases at V and 4 bases at J, with 12 bases in the middle. The V gene's germline CDR1 is MDHEN and CDR2 SYDVKM. The CDR3 loop spans 14 amino acids. The CDR3 DNA reads TGTGCCAGCAGTGCCCGGGACAAAAATCAGCCCCAGCATTTT. This codes for CASSARDKNQPQHF. Together with reference TRBV28 and TRBJ1-5, the CDR3 gives the full variable domain: DVKVTQSSRYLVKRTGEKVFLECVQDMDHENMFWYRQDPGLGLRLIYFSYDVKMKEKGDIPEGYSVSREKKERFSLILESASTNQTSMYLCASSARDKNQPQHFGDGTRLSIL.

The chain combines TRBV28 with TRBJ1-6; no reliable D call. Germline V gene lookup returns CDR1 MDHEN and CDR2 SYDVKM. Trimming took off 10 bases at V and 7 bases at J, with 20 bases between the two ends. The CDR3 totals 15 residues. CDR3 amino acids: CAILSKAGRNSPLHF. CDR3 sequence (DNA): TGTGCCATCCTGTCGAAGGCAGGAAGAAATTCACCCCTCCACTTT.

The rearrangement joins TRBV4-2 to TRBJ1-4; 10 bases are shared with TRBD1. Trimming cost V 3 bases and J 0 bases; bases outside gene matches: 4. CDR3 size: 17 residues. Germline V lookup: CDR1 LGHNA, CDR2 YNFKEQ. The DNA for the CDR3 is TGTGCCAGCAGCCACCCGGGACAGGGGTCAACTAATGAAAAACTGTTTTTT. It translates to CASSHPGQGSTNEKLFF.

This chain uses TRBV5-4 with TRBJ1-2, with D possibly being TRBD1 (6 bases). Germline V gene lookup returns CDR1 SGHNT and CDR2 YYREEE (reference sequence). V was pared by 4 bases and J by 9 bases, with 16 bases between. The CDR3 has 13 amino acids. The CDR3 loop reads CASSLHDRPRYTF. The CDR3 nucleotides read TGTGCCAGCAGCCTCCACGACAGGCCTCGCTACACCTTC.

The CDR3 sequence: CASSQGAFINSNQPQHF. Here the CDR3 DNA reads TGCGCCAGCAGCCAAGGAGCCTTCATAAATAGCAATCAGCCCCAGCATTTT. J is TRBJ1-5 and V is TRBV4-3; D gene ambiguous. Trimming cost V 1 base and J 0 bases, with 13 bases left between them. Germline V gene sequence: CDR1 LGHNA, CDR2 YSLEER. The CDR3 extends over 17 amino acids.

The CDR3 DNA reads as TGCGCCAGCAGTGAGTCGGTTTGGCAGGGTAACTATGGCTACACCTTC. Its protein product is CASSESVWQGNYGYTF. This chain joins TRBV10-1 and TRBJ1-2, with TRBD1 as a possible D gene (5 bases). The ends were cut back, 0 bases at V and 1 base at J, with 12 bases in the middle. The germline CDR1 and CDR2 sequences are WNHNN and SYGVQD (reference sequence). This CDR3 contains 16 residues.

The genes are TRBV11-2 and TRBJ2-7, with 8 bases that match TRBD2. The length of the CDR3 is 16 residues. The germline V gene encodes CDR1 SGHAT and CDR2 FQNNGV. Unmatched junction bases numbered 12, after V lost 3 bases and J lost 5 bases. CDR3 sequence: CASSLSRGSGANEQYV. The CDR3 DNA reads TGTGCCAGCAGCTTGTCTCGAGGTAGCGGGGCGAACGAGCAGTACGTC.